These 4 T cell receptor beta chains were sequenced from one sample in a study of response to subunit inactivated influenza vaccine. TCRdb recomputed calls from the RT-PCR reads with MiXCR, one row per CDR3 protein. The table includes approximately 490,000 distinct CDR3 sequences, approximately 6.9% detected once. This material consisted of PBMCs from blood, taken less than 25 months after vaccination. These receptors were taken from a man between 50 and 75 years old who received an inactivated influenza vaccine.

The chain recombines TRBV2 with TRBJ1-2, with D unresolved. V was cut by 3 bases and J by 10 bases, with 9 bases left in between. In germline, CDR1 is SNHLY, CDR2 FYNNEI. The CDR3 extends over 11 amino acids. In DNA, the CDR3 is TGTGCCAGCAGTGAGGAGGGCTACTACACCTTC. Amino acid sequence: CASSEEGYYTF.

This clonotype occurred many times. The V call is TRBV12-3 or TRBV12-4, the J call TRBJ2-1; 13 nucleotides agree with TRBD2. The J segment lost 6 bases and the V segment lost 6 bases, leaving 8 bases of the junction unmatched. The CDR3 length is 16 residues. The CDR3 sequence is CASSTHGTSGANEQFF. The CDR3 region has the DNA TGTGCCAGCAGCACACACGGGACTAGCGGGGCCAATGAGCAGTTCTTC.

The chain couples TRBV13 to TRBJ2-4; D might be TRBD1 or TRBD2, each matching 5 bases. This CDR3 spans 14 amino acids. The germline CDR1 and CDR2 sequences are PRHDT and FYEKMQ (reference sequence). V dropped 6 bases and J dropped 0 bases, with 9 bases sitting between them. The CDR3 bases are TGTGCCAGCAGGAGGGGCTTAGCCAAAAACATTCAGTACTTC. It is translated as CASRRGLAKNIQYF.

In this sample, this clonotype turned up many times. The rearrangement uses TRBV5-1 and TRBJ2-5; TRBD1 aligns across 7 bases. V shed 4 bases and J 4 bases; nucleotides not matched to a gene: 7. The CDR3 length is 14 residues. Germline loops: CDR1 SGHRS, CDR2 YFSETQ. The CDR3 bases are TGCGCCAGCAGCACAGGGACAGTTGGAGAGACCCAGTACTTC. This encodes CASSTGTVGETQYF.